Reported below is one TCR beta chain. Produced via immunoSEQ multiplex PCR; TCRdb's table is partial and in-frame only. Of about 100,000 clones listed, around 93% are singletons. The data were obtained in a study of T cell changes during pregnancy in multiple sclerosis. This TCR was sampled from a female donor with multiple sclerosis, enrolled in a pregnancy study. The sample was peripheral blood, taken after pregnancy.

The CDR3 loop is CASSVGQGSTDTQYF. In DNA form, the CDR3 reads TGTGCCAGCAGTGTAGGACAGGGGAGCACAGATACGCAGTATTTT. The rearrangement links TRBV6-1 to TRBJ2-3; 9 bases align to TRBD1. Germline V CDR1 and CDR2: MNHNS, SASEGT. With 4 bases clipped from V and 0 bases from J, the junction kept 2 bases outside the gene matches. The CDR3 runs to 15 residues.